This T cell receptor beta chain derives from a study of blood T cell repertoires in COVID-19. Study at large: Whether acute or convalescent, the COVID-19 samples came from the United States, Italy and Spain. T cells, B-cell-depleted T cells, or PBMCs supplied cDNA or gDNA.

Original handling: Reference gene primer amplification gave nucleated cell count estimates. The table came from immunoSEQ multiplex PCR; TCRdb's copy has only in-frame clones and leaves some out. V, J and clone size are taken as reported in that table, and D and trimming were inferred from the DNA itself. Counted here are 35,000 to 50,000 clones, about 70% occurring once; the ten biggest clones make up 8.5% to 9%. This clone came up a few times. The CDR3 has 15 amino acids. V was pared by 3 bases and J by 2 bases, with 3 bases of the junction left unmatched. In germline, CDR1 is SGDLS, CDR2 YYNGEE. The sequence came from a man between 65 and 85 years old with active or convalescent COVID-19. The sequenced material came from peripheral blood. This chain links TRBV9 with TRBJ1-2, with 11 bases aligning to TRBD1. CDR3 sequence reads: CASSAGTGGNYGYTF. The DNA for the CDR3 is TGTGCCAGCAGCGCGGGGACAGGGGGGAACTATGGCTACACCTTC.